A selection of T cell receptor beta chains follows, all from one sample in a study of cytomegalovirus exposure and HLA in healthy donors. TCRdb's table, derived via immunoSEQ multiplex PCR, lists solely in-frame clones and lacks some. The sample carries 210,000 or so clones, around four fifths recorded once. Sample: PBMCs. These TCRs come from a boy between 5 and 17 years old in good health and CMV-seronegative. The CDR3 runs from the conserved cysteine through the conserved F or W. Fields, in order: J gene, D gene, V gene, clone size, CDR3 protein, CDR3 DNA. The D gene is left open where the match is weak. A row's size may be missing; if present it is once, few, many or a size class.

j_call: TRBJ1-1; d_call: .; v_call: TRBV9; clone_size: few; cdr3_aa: CASTPGQSRMDTEAFF; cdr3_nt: TGTGCCAGCACCCCAGGACAGTCCCGAATGGACACTGAAGCTTTCTTT
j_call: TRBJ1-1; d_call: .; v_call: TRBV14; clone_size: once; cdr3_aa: CASSYNRLNTEAFF; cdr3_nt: TGTGCCAGCAGCTACAACAGGTTGAACACTGAAGCTTTCTTT
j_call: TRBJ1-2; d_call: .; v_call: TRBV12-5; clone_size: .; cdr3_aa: CASATDQGGYTF; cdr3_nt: TGTGCTAGTGCCACAGACCAGGGGGGCTACACCTTC
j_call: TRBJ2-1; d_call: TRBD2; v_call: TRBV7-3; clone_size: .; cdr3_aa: CASSSLAGGYNEQFF; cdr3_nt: TGTGCCAGCAGCTCACTAGCGGGGGGCTACAATGAGCAGTTCTTC
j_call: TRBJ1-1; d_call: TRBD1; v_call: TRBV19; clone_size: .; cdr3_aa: CASSIQQGVAFF; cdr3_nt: TGTGCCAGTAGTATACAACAGGGGGTAGCTTTCTTT
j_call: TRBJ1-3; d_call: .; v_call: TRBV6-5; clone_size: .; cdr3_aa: CASSDRTGNTIYF; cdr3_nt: TGTGCCAGCAGTGACAGGACTGGAAACACCATATATTTT
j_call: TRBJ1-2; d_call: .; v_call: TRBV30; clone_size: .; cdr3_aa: CAWSRGGGFYGYTF; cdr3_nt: TGTGCCTGGAGCCGAGGCGGGGGATTCTATGGCTACACCTTC
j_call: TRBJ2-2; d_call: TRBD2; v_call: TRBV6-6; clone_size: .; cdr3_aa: CASRWTSQTGELFF; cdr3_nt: TGTGCCAGCAGATGGACTAGTCAAACCGGGGAGCTGTTTTTT
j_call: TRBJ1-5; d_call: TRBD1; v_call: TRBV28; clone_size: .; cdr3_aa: CASSYPGGDQPQHF; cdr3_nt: TGTGCCAGCAGTTACCCAGGGGGCGATCAGCCCCAGCATTTT
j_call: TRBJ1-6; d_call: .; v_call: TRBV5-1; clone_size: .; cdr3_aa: CASSQGALSGNSPLHF; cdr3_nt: TGCGCCAGCAGCCAGGGTGCATTATCTGGTAATTCACCCCTCCACTTT
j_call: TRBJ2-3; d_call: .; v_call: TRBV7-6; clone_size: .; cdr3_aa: CASAGPGTSTQYF; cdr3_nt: TGTGCCAGCGCGGGGCCGGGAACGAGTACGCAGTATTTT
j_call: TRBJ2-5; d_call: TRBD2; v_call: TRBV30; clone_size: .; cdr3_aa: CAWSPWTSGSLETQYF; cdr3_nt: TGTGCCTGGAGTCCTTGGACTAGCGGGTCCTTAGAGACCCAGTACTTC
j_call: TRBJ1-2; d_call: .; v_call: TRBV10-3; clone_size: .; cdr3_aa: CAISEYQGTTGGYTF; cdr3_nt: TGTGCCATCAGTGAATATCAGGGGACGACTGGTGGCTACACCTTC
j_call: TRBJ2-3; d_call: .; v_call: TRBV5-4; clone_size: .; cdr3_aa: CASSLELGTDTQYF; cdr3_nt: TGTGCCAGCAGCTTGGAGTTAGGCACAGATACGCAGTATTTT
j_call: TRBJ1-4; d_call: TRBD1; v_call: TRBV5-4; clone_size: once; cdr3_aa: CASSLDRGLREKPFF; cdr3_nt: TGTGCCAGCAGCTTGGACAGGGGATTGAGAGAAAAACCGTTTTTT
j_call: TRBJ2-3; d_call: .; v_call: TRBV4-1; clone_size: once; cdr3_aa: CASSQEAFF; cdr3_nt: TGCGCCAGCAGCCAAGAGGCTTTTTTT
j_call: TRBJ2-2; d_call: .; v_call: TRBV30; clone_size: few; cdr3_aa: CAWSVMGGGELFF; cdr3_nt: TGTGCCTGGAGTGTAATGGGGGGCGGGGAGCTGTTTTTT
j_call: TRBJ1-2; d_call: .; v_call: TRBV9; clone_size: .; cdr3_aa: CASSVVPTGGANYGYTF; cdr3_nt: TGTGCCAGCAGCGTGGTACCTACAGGTGGAGCTAACTATGGCTACACCTTC
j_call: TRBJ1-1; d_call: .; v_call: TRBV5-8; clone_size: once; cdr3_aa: CASSLGQTHTEAFF; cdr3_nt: TGTGCCAGCAGCTTGGGACAGACTCACACTGAAGCTTTCTTT
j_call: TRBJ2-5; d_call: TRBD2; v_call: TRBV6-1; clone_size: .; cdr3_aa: CASSASTSARETQYF; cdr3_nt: TGTGCCAGCAGTGCCTCTACTAGCGCTAGAGAGACCCAGTACTTC
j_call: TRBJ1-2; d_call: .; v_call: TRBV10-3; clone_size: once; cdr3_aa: CAISVDSPNYGYTF; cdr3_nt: TGTGCCATCAGTGTGGACAGCCCAAACTATGGCTACACCTTC
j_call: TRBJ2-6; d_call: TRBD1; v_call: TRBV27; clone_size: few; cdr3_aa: CASSLWPPGDRPLQGANVLTF; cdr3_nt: TGTGCCAGCAGTTTATGGCCCCCGGGGGACAGGCCTCTTCAGGGGGCCAACGTCCTGACTTTC
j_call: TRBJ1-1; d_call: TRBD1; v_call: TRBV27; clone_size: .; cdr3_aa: CASSSPRGTGNTEAFF; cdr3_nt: TGTGCCAGCAGTTCACCCCGGGGGACAGGGAACACTGAAGCTTTCTTT
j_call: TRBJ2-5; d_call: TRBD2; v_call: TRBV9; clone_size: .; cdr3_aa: CASSVAGGGETQYF; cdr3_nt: TGTGCCAGCAGCGTAGCGGGGGGTGGGGAGACCCAGTACTTC
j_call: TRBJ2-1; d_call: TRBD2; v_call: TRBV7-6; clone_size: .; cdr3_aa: CASSLGLLGEGEQFF; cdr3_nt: TGTGCCAGCAGCTTAGGCCTTCTAGGGGAGGGTGAGCAGTTCTTC
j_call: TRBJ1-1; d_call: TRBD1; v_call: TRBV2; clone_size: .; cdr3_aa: CASRGQENTEAFF; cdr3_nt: TGTGCCAGCAGGGGACAGGAGAACACTGAAGCTTTCTTT
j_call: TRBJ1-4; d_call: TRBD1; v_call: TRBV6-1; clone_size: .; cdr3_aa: CASRRTGVEKLFF; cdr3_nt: TGTGCCAGCAGACGGACAGGGGTTGAAAAACTGTTTTTT
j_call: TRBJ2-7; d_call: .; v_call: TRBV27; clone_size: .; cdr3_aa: CASSTGGGQYF; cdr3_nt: TGTGCCAGCAGTACCGGAGGTGGGCAGTACTTC
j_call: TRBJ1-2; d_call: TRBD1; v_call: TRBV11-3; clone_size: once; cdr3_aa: CASSLGRRDRFNYGYTF; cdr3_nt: TGTGCCAGCAGCTTAGGTCGCCGGGACAGGTTTAACTATGGCTACACCTTC
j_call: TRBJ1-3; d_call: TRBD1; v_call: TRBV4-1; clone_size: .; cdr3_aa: CASSQVNRGPIYF; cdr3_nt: TGCGCCAGCAGCCAAGTAAACAGGGGCCCCATATATTTT
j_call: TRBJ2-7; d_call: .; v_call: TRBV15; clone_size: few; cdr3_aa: CATSRVRQAPF; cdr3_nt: TGTGCCACCAGCAGAGTCCGCCAGGCCCCCTTC
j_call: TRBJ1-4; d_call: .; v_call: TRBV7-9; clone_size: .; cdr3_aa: CASSSRVPDLNEKLFF; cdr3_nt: TGTGCCAGCAGCTCCAGGGTTCCGGACCTTAATGAAAAACTGTTTTTT
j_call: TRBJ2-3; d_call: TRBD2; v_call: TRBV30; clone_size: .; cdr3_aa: CAWSGLAGGTDTQYF; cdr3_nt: TGTGCCTGGAGTGGTCTAGCGGGGGGCACAGATACGCAGTATTTT
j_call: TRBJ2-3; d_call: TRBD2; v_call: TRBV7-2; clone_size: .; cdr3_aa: CASSLSSGASTDTQYF; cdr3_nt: TGTGCCAGCAGCCTCTCTAGCGGGGCTAGCACAGATACGCAGTATTTT
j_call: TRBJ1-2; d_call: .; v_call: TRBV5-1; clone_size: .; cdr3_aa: CASSLAGNYGYTF; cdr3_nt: TGCGCCAGCAGCTTGGCAGGGAACTATGGCTACACCTTC
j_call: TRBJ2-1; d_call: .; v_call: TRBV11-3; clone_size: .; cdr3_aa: CASRLRAPYNEQFF; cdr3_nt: TGTGCCAGCAGGTTGAGGGCGCCCTACAATGAGCAGTTCTTC
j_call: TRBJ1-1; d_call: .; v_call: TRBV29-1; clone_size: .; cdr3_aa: CSVETGPRGTEAFF; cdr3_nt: TGCAGCGTTGAGACAGGCCCGAGAGGGACTGAAGCTTTCTTT
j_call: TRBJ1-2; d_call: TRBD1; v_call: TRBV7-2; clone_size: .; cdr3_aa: CASSPSGTGSYGYTF; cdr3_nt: TGTGCCAGCAGCCCCTCTGGGACAGGGTCCTATGGCTACACCTTC
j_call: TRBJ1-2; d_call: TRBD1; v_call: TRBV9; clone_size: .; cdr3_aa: CASSPLRQGHGYTF; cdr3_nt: TGTGCCAGCAGCCCCCTGCGACAGGGCCATGGCTACACCTTC
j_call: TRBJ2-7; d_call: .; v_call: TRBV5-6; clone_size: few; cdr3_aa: CASSLDRAYEQYF; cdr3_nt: TGTGCCAGCAGCTTGGACAGGGCCTACGAGCAGTACTTC
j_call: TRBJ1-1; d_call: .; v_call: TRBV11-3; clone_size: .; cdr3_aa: CASSPPVNTEAFF; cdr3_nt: TGTGCCAGCAGCCCGCCGGTGAACACTGAAGCTTTCTTT